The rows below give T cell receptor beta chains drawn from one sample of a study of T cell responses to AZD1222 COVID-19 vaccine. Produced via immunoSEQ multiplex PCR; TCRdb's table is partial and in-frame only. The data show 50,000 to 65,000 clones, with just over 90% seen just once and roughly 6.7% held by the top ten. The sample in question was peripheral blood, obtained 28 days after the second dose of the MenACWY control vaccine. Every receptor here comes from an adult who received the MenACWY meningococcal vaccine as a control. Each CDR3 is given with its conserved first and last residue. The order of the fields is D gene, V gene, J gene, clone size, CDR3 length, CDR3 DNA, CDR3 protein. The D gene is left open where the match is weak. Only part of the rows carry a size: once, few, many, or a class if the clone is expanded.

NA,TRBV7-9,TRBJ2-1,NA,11,TGTGCCAGCGCTAGCGACGATGAGCAGTTCTTC,CASASDDEQFF
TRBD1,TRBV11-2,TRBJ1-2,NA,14,TGTGCCAGCAGTCAAATTCCGGGACAGGGTGGCTACACCTTC,CASSQIPGQGGYTF
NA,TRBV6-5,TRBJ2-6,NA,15,TGTGCCAGCAGCTACGACAACTCTGGGGCCAACGTCCTGACTTTC,CASSYDNSGANVLTF
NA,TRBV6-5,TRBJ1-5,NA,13,TGTGCCAGCAGTTACTCGATTGACAGGCCCAAGCATTTT,CASSYSIDRPKHF
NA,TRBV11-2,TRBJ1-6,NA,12,TGTGCCAGCAGCTTAAGGGGTTCCCCCCTCCACTTT,CASSLRGSPLHF
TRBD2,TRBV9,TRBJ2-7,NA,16,TGTGCCAGCAGCGTAGAGGGTAGCGGGATCAAACTCGAGCAGTACTTC,CASSVEGSGIKLEQYF
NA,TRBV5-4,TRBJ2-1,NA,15,TGTGCCAGCAGCTTGGAACTAGCCATCATGAATGAGCAGTTCTTC,CASSLELAIMNEQFF
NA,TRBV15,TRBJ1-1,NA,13,TGTGCCACCAGCAGAGAGATGAGACGCGAGGCTTTCTTT,CATSREMRREAFF
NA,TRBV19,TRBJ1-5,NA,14,TGTGCCAGTAGTCCCACCCCCATTGGGCAGCCCCAGCATTTT,CASSPTPIGQPQHF
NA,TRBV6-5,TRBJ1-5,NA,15,TGTGCCAGCAGACGGGACCCCCTATCCAATCAGCCCCAGCATTTT,CASRRDPLSNQPQHF
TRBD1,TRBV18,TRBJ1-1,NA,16,TGTGCCAGCTCACCACAGGGGGCGGAAGTGAACACTGAAGCTTTCTTT,CASSPQGAEVNTEAFF
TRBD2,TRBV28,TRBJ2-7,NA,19,TGTGCCAGCAGTTCCCCCCGGGCTAGCGGGAATTTAGTTCTTGTTGAGCAGTACTTC,CASSSPRASGNLVLVEQYF
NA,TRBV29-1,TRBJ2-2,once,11,TGCAGCGTTGACTCGGGCGGGGAGCTGTTTTTT,CSVDSGGELFF
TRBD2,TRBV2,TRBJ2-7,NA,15,TGTGCCAGCAGTGTGGGACTAGCGGGCTCCTACGAGCAGTACTTC,CASSVGLAGSYEQYF
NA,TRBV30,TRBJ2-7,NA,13,TGTGCCTGGAGTGTGGGGGTGAGCTACGAGCAGTACTTC,CAWSVGVSYEQYF
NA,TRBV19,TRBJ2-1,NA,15,TGTGCCAGTTCGAATTGGAGCGATCTCTCGGGTGAGCAGTTCTTC,CASSNWSDLSGEQFF
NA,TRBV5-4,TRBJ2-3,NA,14,TGTGCCAGCAGCCTAGGACTTAGCACAGATACGCAGTATTTT,CASSLGLSTDTQYF
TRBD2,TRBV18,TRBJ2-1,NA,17,TGTGCCAGCTCACCACGCGAAACTAGCGGGACCTACAATGAGCAGTTCTTC,CASSPRETSGTYNEQFF
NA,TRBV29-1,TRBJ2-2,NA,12,TGCAGCGTTGAAGAGAACACCGGGGAGCTGTTTTTT,CSVEENTGELFF
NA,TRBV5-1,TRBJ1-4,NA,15,TGCGCCAGCAGCTTGGACCCGGGGGCTAATGAAAAACTGTTTTTT,CASSLDPGANEKLFF
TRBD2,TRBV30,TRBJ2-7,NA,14,TGTGCCTGGAGTCCCTATAGCGGGAGGGCCAAGCAGTACTTC,CAWSPYSGRAKQYF
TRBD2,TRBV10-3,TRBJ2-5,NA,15,TGTGCCATCAGCGAGTCCCGACTAGCGGGGGCGACCCAGTACTTC,CAISESRLAGATQYF
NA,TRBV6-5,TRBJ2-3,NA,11,TGTGCCAGCACCTATACAGATACGCAGTATTTT,CASTYTDTQYF
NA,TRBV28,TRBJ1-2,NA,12,TGTGCCAGCAGTTTAGACAGCGATGGCTACACCTTC,CASSLDSDGYTF
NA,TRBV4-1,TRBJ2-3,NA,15,TGCGCCAGCAGCCAAGAAGGGGCCTCCGCAGATACGCAGTATTTT,CASSQEGASADTQYF
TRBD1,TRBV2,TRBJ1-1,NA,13,TGTGCCAGCACTCGGACAGGGAGTCCTGAAGCTTTCTTT,CASTRTGSPEAFF
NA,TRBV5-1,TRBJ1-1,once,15,TGCGCCAGCAGCTTGGAAGCGGGGGTCGGCACTGAAGCTTTCTTT,CASSLEAGVGTEAFF
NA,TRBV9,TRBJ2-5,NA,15,TGTGCCAGCAGCCCCACGCCGGGCCTAAAAGAGACCCAGTACTTC,CASSPTPGLKETQYF
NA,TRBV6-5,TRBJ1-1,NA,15,TGTGCCAGCAGTTACTCTGGGAACATGAACACTGAAGCTTTCTTT,CASSYSGNMNTEAFF
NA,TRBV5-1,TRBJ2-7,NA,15,TGCGCCAGCAGCTTGGATGACCCGGTGAGGGGCGAGCAGTACTTC,CASSLDDPVRGEQYF
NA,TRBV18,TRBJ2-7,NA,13,TGTGCCAGCCGGCATCAGCTCTCCTACGAGCAGTACTTC,CASRHQLSYEQYF
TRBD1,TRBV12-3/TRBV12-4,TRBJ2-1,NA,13,TGTGCCAGCGGTTTGGACAGGGGGGATGAGCAGTTCTTC,CASGLDRGDEQFF
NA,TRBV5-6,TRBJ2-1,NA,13,TGTGCCAGCAGCTCGATAGACCCTACTGAGCAGTTCTTC,CASSSIDPTEQFF
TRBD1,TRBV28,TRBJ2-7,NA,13,TGTGCCAGCAGTTCTGGACAGGGGTACGAGCAGTACTTC,CASSSGQGYEQYF
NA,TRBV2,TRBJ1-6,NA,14,TGTGCCAGCAGAAGGGGGTATAGCGATTCACCCCTCCACTTT,CASRRGYSDSPLHF
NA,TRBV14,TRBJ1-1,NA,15,TGTGCCAGCAGCCAAGTGTCCGATTGGAACACTGAAGCTTTCTTT,CASSQVSDWNTEAFF
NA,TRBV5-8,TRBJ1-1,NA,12,TGTGCCAGCACGTGGGGCGAACATGAAGCTTTCTTT,CASTWGEHEAFF
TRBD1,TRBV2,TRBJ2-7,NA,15,TGTGCCAGCAGTGGACAGGGTTCGCCTACCTACGAGCAGTACTTC,CASSGQGSPTYEQYF
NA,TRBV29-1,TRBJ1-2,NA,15,TGCAGCGTTGAAGCCCCCCAGGGACTTAACTATGGCTACACCTTC,CSVEAPQGLNYGYTF
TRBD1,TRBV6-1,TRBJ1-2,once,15,TGTGCCAGCAGGCCCGGACAGGGGGCTATCTATGGCTACACCTTC,CASRPGQGAIYGYTF
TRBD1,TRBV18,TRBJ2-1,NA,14,TGTGCCAGCTCATTCACCCGGGACAGCAATGAGCAGTTCTTC,CASSFTRDSNEQFF
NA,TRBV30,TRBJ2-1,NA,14,TGTGCCTGGAGTCCACGGGACTTCGCCAATGAGCAGTTCTTC,CAWSPRDFANEQFF
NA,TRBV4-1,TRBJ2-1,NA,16,TGCGCCAGCAGCCAGGCCTTTCCAAGCTCCTACAATGAGCAGTTCTTC,CASSQAFPSSYNEQFF
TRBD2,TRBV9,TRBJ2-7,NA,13,TGTGCCAGCAGCGAGAGCGGGAGCTACGAGCAGTACTTC,CASSESGSYEQYF
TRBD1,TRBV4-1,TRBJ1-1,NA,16,TGCGCCAGCAGCCAAAGGACAGGGACGATGAACACTGAAGCTTTCTTT,CASSQRTGTMNTEAFF
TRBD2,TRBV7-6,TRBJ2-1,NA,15,TGTGCCAGCAGCTTAGGTAGCGGGAGCTTAAATGAGCAGTTCTTC,CASSLGSGSLNEQFF
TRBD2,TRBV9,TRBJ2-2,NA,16,TGTGCCAGCAGCGTAGCCAGACTAGCGGGAACCGGGGAGCTGTTTTTT,CASSVARLAGTGELFF
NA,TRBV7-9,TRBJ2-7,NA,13,TGTGCCAGCAGCTTAGCGGCAGGGAACGAGCAGTACTTC,CASSLAAGNEQYF
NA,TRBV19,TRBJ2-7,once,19,TGTGCCAGTAGTATGGGACACGGGACTCATATCCCCCGCTCCTACGAGCAGTACTTC,CASSMGHGTHIPRSYEQYF
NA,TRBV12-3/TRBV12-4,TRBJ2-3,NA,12,TGTGCCAGCAGTTTAGACACAGATACGCAGTATTTT,CASSLDTDTQYF
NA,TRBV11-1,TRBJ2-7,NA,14,TGTGCCAGCAGCCCCCGGGCGTCGACCTACGAGCAGTACTTC,CASSPRASTYEQYF
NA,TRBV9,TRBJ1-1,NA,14,TGTGCCAGCAGCGTAGTAGGAGAGAACACTGAAGCTTTCTTT,CASSVVGENTEAFF
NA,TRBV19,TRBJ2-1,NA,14,TGTGCCAGTAGTATCGCGTCAGCTTACAATGAGCAGTTCTTC,CASSIASAYNEQFF
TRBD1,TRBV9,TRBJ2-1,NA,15,TGTGCCAGCAGCGTGGACAGGGGGTTTGGCAATGAGCAGTTCTTC,CASSVDRGFGNEQFF
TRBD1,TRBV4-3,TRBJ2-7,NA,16,TGCGCCAGCAGCCCCGGACAGGGGGCCCCCTCCTACGAGCAGTACTTC,CASSPGQGAPSYEQYF